This passage covers 28 T cell receptor beta chains from one sample sequenced in a study of T cell repertoires in cytomegalovirus infection. TCRdb passed the reads through MiXCR, listing each CDR3 protein once. Found here are about 600,000 distinct CDR3 sequences, 24% of them singletons; the top ten hold roughly 8%. Sequenced material: CD8+ T cells from PBMCs. The source is a human donor in good health (CMV status not recorded). Some clones in this sample may be carry-over from other donors' samples.

The J gene is TRBJ2-7, the V gene TRBV20-1, with TRBD1 as a possible D gene (6 bases). Trimming removed 1 base from V and 0 bases from J, with 13 bases in between. Germline V lookup: CDR1 DFQATT, CDR2 SNEGSKA (reference sequence). The CDR3 runs to 15 residues. The DNA for the CDR3 is TGCAGTGCTAGAGTTTTACAGGGCAACTCCTACGAGCAGTACTTC. It codes for CSARVLQGNSYEQYF.

The rearrangement links TRBV5-4 to TRBJ1-4, with 7 nucleotides matching TRBD1. The CDR3 runs 14 residues. Germline CDR1 and CDR2: SGHNT and YYREEE (reference sequence). With V trimmed by 4 bases and J by 6 bases, 6 bases remained unmatched. The CDR3 DNA reads TGTGCCAGCAGCGGGGGACAGACGGATGAAAAACTGTTTTTT. It is translated as CASSGGQTDEKLFF. The whole variable domain, remainder taken from reference TRBV5-4 and TRBJ1-4, is ETGVTQSPTHLIKTRGQQVTLRCSSQSGHNTVSWYQQALGQGPQFIFQYYREEENGRGNFPPRFSGLQFPNYSSELNVNALELDDSALYLCASSGGQTDEKLFFGSGTQLSVL.

This clonotype occurred once. The chain has TRBV7-4 and TRBJ1-4; TRBD1 aligns across 7 bases. The CDR3 totals 14 residues. V shed 5 bases, J shed 7 bases, and the junction held 7 bases outside the gene matches. Germline V gives CDR1 SGHVT, CDR2 SQSDAQ. The CDR3 reads CASSRDSLTEKLFF. The CDR3 DNA is TGTGCCAGCAGCCGGGACAGTTTAACTGAAAAACTGTTTTTT.

V usage is TRBV20-1 and J usage is TRBJ1-2; a possible D gene is TRBD1 (5 bases). V lost 4 bases to trimming and J lost 4 bases, with 13 bases between them. The CDR3 totals 13 residues. Germline values: CDR1 DFQATT, CDR2 SNEGSKA (reference sequence). CDR3 DNA sequence: TGCAGTGCTATATCTCAGGGCTTCTATGGCTACACCTTC. Translation: CSAISQGFYGYTF.

This clonotype was observed a handful of times. This chain joins TRBV5-7 and TRBJ2-7, with 7 bases lining up with TRBD1. TRBV5-7 is an ORF, with its function uncertain. Trimming at V came to 3 bases and at J to 0 bases, leaving 6 bases not matched to a gene. The CDR3 runs 15 residues. The CDR3 spells CASSSGTALSYEQYF. In DNA, the CDR3 is TGTGCCAGCAGCTCCGGGACAGCCCTCTCCTACGAGCAGTACTTC.

V is TRBV6-2 or TRBV6-3 and J is TRBJ1-1, with D perhaps TRBD1 (5 bases). Germline V gives CDR1 MNHEY, CDR2 SVGEGT. The CDR3 totals 14 residues. With 7 bases removed from V and 4 bases from J, the gap between germline ends came to 16 bases. In DNA form, the CDR3 reads TGTGCCAGCACCATAGGGGCTCCCAGCACTGAAGCTTTCTTT. The encoded protein is CASTIGAPSTEAFF.

This clonotype was detected once. This may stem from a read error, because a much larger clone lies one nucleotide away. The rearrangement links TRBV7-6 to TRBJ2-7, with D possibly matching TRBD1 (6 bases). The CDR3 has 14 amino acids. Trimming removed 7 bases from V and 12 bases from J, with 25 bases in between. Germline loops: CDR1 SGHVS, CDR2 FNYEAQ. The CDR3 loop reads CASTQGTGTGVLYF. The DNA of the CDR3 is TGTGCCAGCACGCAAGGTACAGGGACCGGGGTACTGTACTTC.

CDR3 residues: CASSYYSADNYGYTF. The CDR3 bases are TGTGCCAGCAGTTACTACTCGGCCGATAACTATGGCTACACCTTC. The chain recombines TRBV6-2 or TRBV6-3 with TRBJ1-2; D unclear. The CDR3 covers 15 residues. Germline assignment: CDR1 MNHEY and CDR2 SVGEGT. V lost 1 base, J lost 1 base, and 10 bases lay in between.

This clonotype was seen more than once but under ten times. The chain is built from TRBV3-1 and TRBJ2-6; D could derive from TRBD1 or TRBD2 (5 bases each). CDR1 and CDR2 (germline): LGHDT, YNNKEL (reference sequence). V was cut by 5 bases and J by 0 bases, with 17 bases left in between. This CDR3 comprises 18 residues. CDR3 in amino acids: CASSADGTDDSGANVLTF. Written as DNA, the CDR3 is TGTGCCAGCAGCGCTGACGGGACGGATGACTCTGGGGCCAACGTCCTGACTTTC. The variable domain in full, with the rest retrieved from reference TRBV3-1 and TRBJ2-6, is DTAVSQTPKYLVTQMGNDKSIKCEQNLGHDTMYWYKQDSKKFLKIMFSYNNKELIINETVPNRFSPKSPDKAHLNLHINSLELGDSAVYFCASSADGTDDSGANVLTFGAGSRLTVL.

The chain employs TRBV12-5 and TRBJ2-7; D is unclear. V dropped 4 bases and J dropped 2 bases, with 15 bases sitting between them. The germline CDR1 and CDR2 sequences are LGHNT and FRNRAP. This CDR3 spans 15 amino acids. The CDR3 reads CASGSNMRTTYEQYF. The CDR3 DNA reads TGTGCTAGTGGTTCGAATATGCGGACCACCTACGAGCAGTACTTC.

The genes are TRBV29-1 and TRBJ2-3, with TRBD1 as a possible D gene (6 bases). Germline assignment: CDR1 SQVTM and CDR2 ANQGSEA. Trimming cost V 0 bases and J 0 bases, with 13 bases left between them. There are 16 residues in the CDR3. The CDR3 region has the DNA TGCAGCGTTGAAGAGACAGGTATTACTAGCACAGATACGCAGTATTTT. It specifies CSVEETGITSTDTQYF.

In this sample, this clonotype turned up a few times. Relative to the germline gene, one junction end is altered; a read error may explain this. The chain is built from TRBV5-1 and TRBJ2-1; D call uncertain. This CDR3 spans 12 amino acids. Germline V gene lookup returns CDR1 SGHRS and CDR2 YFSETQ. CDR3: CASRHDTRNPIF. CDR3 bases: TGCGCCAGCAGACACGACACTCGGAACCCGATCTTC.

The chain joins TRBV5-5 to TRBJ2-5, with 9 bases aligning to TRBD1. The CDR3 totals 13 residues. The ends lost 5 bases at V and 5 bases at J; junction bases unmatched: 4. Germline values: CDR1 SGHKS, CDR2 YYEKEE (reference sequence). The CDR3, as DNA: TGTGCCAGCAGGGACAGGGGCGGCGAGACCCAGTACTTC. Residues: CASRDRGGETQYF.

The rearrangement joins TRBV14 to TRBJ2-7; D is perhaps TRBD2 (6 bases). The V and J ends lost 4 bases and 3 bases respectively, with 13 bases between them. This CDR3 is 14 amino acids long. Germline CDR1 reads SGHDN; CDR2 reads FVKESK. The CDR3 reads CASSPGWGGYEQYV. Here the CDR3 DNA reads TGTGCCAGCAGCCCGGGGTGGGGAGGCTACGAGCAGTACGTC.

With respect to this clonotype: The junction shows a germline mismatch at one end, possibly a read error. CDR3 DNA sequence: TGTGCCTGTAGGGATGGGCACTTTAGCAATCAGCCCCAGCATTTT. This encodes CACRDGHFSNQPQHF. The chain has TRBV19 and TRBJ1-5; unclear D gene. This CDR3 comprises 15 residues. Germline V gene lookup returns CDR1 LNHDA and CDR2 SQIVND (reference sequence).

The gene calls are TRBV4-3 and TRBJ2-7; 8 positions match TRBD2. Germline V gives CDR1 LGHNA, CDR2 YSLEER. This CDR3 contains 16 residues. Germline trimming cut 0 bases from V and 3 bases from J; bases unmatched to any gene: 7. CDR3 protein: CASSQEVRGGSYEQYF. The CDR3 nucleotides read TGCGCCAGCAGCCAAGAGGTCCGGGGGGGCAGCTACGAGCAGTACTTC.

The rearrangement joins TRBV29-1 to TRBJ1-2, with D perhaps TRBD1 (5 bases). Between the trimmed V and J ends, which lost 3 bases and 2 bases, there was a span of 7 bases. Germline CDR1 reads SQVTM; CDR2 reads ANQGSEA. CDR3 length: 12 residues. CDR3 sequence: CSVEGENYGYTF. The CDR3 nucleotides read TGCAGCGTTGAGGGGGAGAACTATGGCTACACCTTC.

J is TRBJ2-3 and V is TRBV7-9, with 11 bases identical to TRBD1. The junction had 12 bases not matched to a gene; V was cut back by 5 bases and J by 8 bases. The CDR3 has 16 amino acids. Per the germline V gene, CDR1 is SEHNR and CDR2 is FQNEAQ (reference sequence). The CDR3 here is CASSRTGGRKDSTQYF. CDR3 DNA: TGTGCCAGCAGCCGGACAGGGGGCCGAAAGGATAGTACGCAGTATTTT.

This clonotype turned up a few times. A read error may produce the germline difference seen at one junction end. This chain connects TRBV7-7 to TRBJ2-2; TRBD2 matches at 7 bases. The CDR3 runs to 17 residues. Germline-derived CDR1 and CDR2 are SSHAT and FNYEAQ (reference sequence). DNA of the CDR3: TGTGCTAGCAGCCCTCGGGAGGTAGCGGGGAACACCGGGGAGCTGTTTTTT. This encodes CASSPREVAGNTGELFF.

The chain links TRBV7-9 to TRBJ1-1; 7 nucleotides align to TRBD1. Trimming removed 6 bases from V and 3 bases from J; junction bases left unmatched: 7. The CDR3 contains 14 residues. CDR1 is SEHNR and CDR2 is FQNEAQ in the germline V gene (reference sequence). The CDR3 is CASRDVTGDTEAFF. For the CDR3, the DNA is TGTGCCAGCAGGGACGTTACAGGGGACACTGAAGCTTTCTTT.

This chain links TRBV5-1 with TRBJ1-1; unclear D gene. V shed 0 bases and J shed 2 bases, with 14 bases lying between them. There are 16 residues in the CDR3. Per the germline V gene, CDR1 is SGHRS and CDR2 is YFSETQ. CDR3 sequence reads: CASSLGLGRVNTEAFF. For the CDR3, the DNA is TGCGCCAGCAGCTTGGGATTGGGGAGGGTAAACACTGAAGCTTTCTTT.

V is TRBV11-1 and J is TRBJ1-1; D unresolved. The germline V and J ends were trimmed by 3 bases and 5 bases, with 13 bases remaining between them. The CDR3 sequence is 14 residues long. Germline V lookup: CDR1 SGHAT, CDR2 FQDESV (reference sequence). CDR3 in DNA: TGTGCCAGCAGCTTCTTTCAGGTTCGGACTGAAGCTTTCTTT. It encodes CASSFFQVRTEAFF.

This chain links TRBV7-6 with TRBJ2-7; D remains unclear. Germline V lookup: CDR1 SGHVS, CDR2 FNYEAQ. The CDR3 runs 14 residues. V shed 5 bases and J shed 2 bases, with 13 bases lying between them. The CDR3 coding sequence is TGTGCCAGCAGCCCCCAAAGGGAACCCTACGAGCAGTACGTC. Its translation is CASSPQREPYEQYV.

The V call is TRBV15, the J call TRBJ1-3; D may be TRBD1 (5 bases). V was trimmed by 0 bases and J by 1 base, leaving 10 bases between them. The CDR3 is made up of 16 amino acids. Germline lookup yields CDR1 LNHNV and CDR2 YYDKDF (reference sequence). This chain's CDR3 is CATSRDPGDSGNTIYF. The CDR3 DNA sequence: TGTGCCACCAGCAGAGATCCGGGGGATTCTGGAAACACCATATATTTT.

The chain couples TRBV27 to TRBJ2-5, with TRBD2 matching 7 bases. Germline V lookup: CDR1 MNHEY, CDR2 SMNVEV (reference sequence). The CDR3 loop spans 14 amino acids. J lost 0 bases, V lost 5 bases, and 3 bases had no gene match. CDR3 in amino acids: CASSRGGYQETQYF. The DNA for the CDR3 is TGTGCCAGCAGTCGGGGAGGGTACCAAGAGACCCAGTACTTC.

This clonotype appeared many times. The CDR3 region has the DNA TGTGCCAGCAGCTGGGGGGACATAGACACAGATACGCAGTATTTT. Translated, it gives CASSWGDIDTDTQYF. The genes are TRBV5-5 and TRBJ2-3; D possibly matches TRBD1 or TRBD2 (6 bases each). V lost 3 bases and J lost 2, with 13 bases in between. The CDR3 loop spans 15 amino acids. Germline V lookup: CDR1 SGHKS, CDR2 YYEKEE (reference sequence).

This clonotype was seen more than once but under ten times. V gene TRBV24-1 combines with J gene TRBJ2-1; D gene unclear. The germline V and J ends were trimmed by 9 bases and 9 bases, with 11 bases remaining between them. This CDR3 contains 11 residues. CDR1 and CDR2 (germline): KGHDR, SFDVKD. In DNA, the CDR3 is TGTGCCACCCTGGATGGCGGTGAGCAGTTCTTC. This encodes CATLDGGEQFF.

This clonotype was found a few times. The chain uses TRBV4-3 and TRBJ1-1; perhaps TRBD1 as D (5 bases). The V and J ends lost 4 bases and 0 bases respectively, with 15 bases between them. Germline lookup yields CDR1 LGHNA and CDR2 YSLEER. The CDR3 sequence is 16 residues long. Here the CDR3 DNA reads TGCGCCAGCAGCCCAAGCCAGGGCTACCTGAACACTGAAGCTTTCTTT. It specifies CASSPSQGYLNTEAFF.